The 5 T cell receptor beta chains given below trace back to one sample, sequenced in a study of response to subunit inactivated influenza vaccine. One entry per CDR3 protein, called by TCRdb with MiXCR from the RT-PCR reads. This table has more than 400,000 distinct CDR3 sequences, roughly 11% appearing once. Sequenced material: PBMCs from blood, taken roughly 6 weeks after vaccination. The receptors were gathered from a man between 50 and 59 years old who received an inactivated influenza vaccine.

The V gene is TRBV5-5, the J gene TRBJ2-7; possibly TRBD1 for D (6 bases). CDR1 and CDR2 (germline): SGHKS, YYEKEE (reference sequence). There are 14 residues in the CDR3. V was cut by 6 bases and J by 3 bases, with 16 bases left in between. CDR3 sequence: CASTPGPDSYEQYF. DNA of the CDR3: TGTGCCAGCACTCCGGGCCCGGACAGCTACGAGCAGTACTTC. Looking up the rest from reference TRBV5-5 and TRBJ2-7 gives the full variable domain: DAGVTQSPTHLIKTRGQQVTLRCSPISGHKSVSWYQQVLGQGPQFIFQYYEKEERGRGNFPDRFSARQFPNYSSELNVNALLLGDSALYLCASTPGPDSYEQYFGPGTRLTVT.

The table lists this clonotype with a few counts. The chain carries TRBV4-2 and TRBJ2-5, with D perhaps TRBD1 (7 bases). The V gene lost 0 bases and the J gene lost 4 bases, with 21 bases spanning the gap. This CDR3 has 18 amino acids. CDR1 is LGHNA, CDR2 YNFKEQ, per germline. The CDR3 region is CASSQDLGGGAYGETQYF. CDR3 DNA sequence: TGTGCCAGCAGCCAAGACCTTGGAGGGGGCGCGTATGGAGAGACCCAGTACTTC.

J is TRBJ1-1 and V is TRBV4-1; D is unresolved. Germline V CDR1 and CDR2: MGHRA, YSYEKL. Trimming cost V 1 base and J 4 bases, with 13 bases left between them. This CDR3 comprises 15 residues. The CDR3: CASSQAVMGGTEAFF. The CDR3 nucleotides are TGCGCCAGCAGCCAAGCCGTGATGGGAGGCACTGAAGCTTTCTTT.

This rearrangement joins TRBV28 to TRBJ2-1; possibly TRBD1 for D (6 bases). The ends were cut back, 10 bases at V and 2 bases at J, with 18 bases in the middle. This CDR3 has 15 residues. Germline lookup yields CDR1 MDHEN and CDR2 SYDVKM. CDR3 protein: CATNPGRGAYNEQFF. CDR3 in DNA: TGTGCCACTAACCCCGGCAGGGGAGCCTACAATGAGCAGTTCTTC. Looking up the rest from reference TRBV28 and TRBJ2-1 gives the full variable domain: DVKVTQSSRYLVKRTGEKVFLECVQDMDHENMFWYRQDPGLGLRLIYFSYDVKMKEKGDIPEGYSVSREKKERFSLILESASTNQTSMYLCATNPGRGAYNEQFFGPGTRLTVL.

This chain connects TRBV12-5 to TRBJ2-2; 8 positions match TRBD1. Trimming took 7 bases from V and 4 from J; bases not matched to a gene: 11. CDR1 is LGHNT and CDR2 is FRNRAP in the germline V gene. The CDR3 is 16 residues long. The CDR3 DNA reads TGTGCTAGTGCCGCGTGGACAGGGACCTTCACCGGGGAGCTGTTTTTT. Translating gives CASAAWTGTFTGELFF.